A single T cell receptor (beta chain) is shown here with its context. The antigen remains undetermined. CDR1 and CDR2 from the germline V gene are SQVTM and ANQGSEA. CDR3 length: 16 amino acids. The data originate from a study of monozygotic twins with inflammatory bowel disease. Study-wide results and caveats: For IBD, no single strong associated signal or clonotype was supported. Researchers report that IBD patients shared fewer clonotypes with others than healthy twins, especially amid disease activity.

Nested PCRs of around 15 and 10 cycles, two in total, were run on TCRalpha and TCRbeta cDNA. From its re-call of the 5' RACE reads, TCRdb lists each CDR3 protein once, without DNA. The sample has under 200,000 distinct CDR3 sequences. The receptor's source is a human donor with ulcerative colitis or Crohn's disease, or a healthy co-twin of an affected twin (not recorded which). The sequencing input was blood. This chain uses TRBV29-1 with TRBJ2-5; TCRdb returns TRBD1, unconfirmable since there is no DNA. The CDR3 sequence is CSVRNLRGRGQETQYF.